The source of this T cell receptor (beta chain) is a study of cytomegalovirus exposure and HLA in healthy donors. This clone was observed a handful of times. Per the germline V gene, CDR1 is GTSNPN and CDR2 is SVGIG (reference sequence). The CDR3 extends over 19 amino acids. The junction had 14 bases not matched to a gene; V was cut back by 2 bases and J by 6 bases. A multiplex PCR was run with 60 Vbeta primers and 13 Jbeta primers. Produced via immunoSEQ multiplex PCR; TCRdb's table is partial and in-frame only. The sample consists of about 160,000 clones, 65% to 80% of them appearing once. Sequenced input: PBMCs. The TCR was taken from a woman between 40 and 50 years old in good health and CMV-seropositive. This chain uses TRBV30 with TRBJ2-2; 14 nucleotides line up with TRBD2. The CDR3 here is CAWSRYGTSGGIIPGELFF. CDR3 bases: TGTGCCTGGAGTCGTTACGGGACTAGCGGGGGCATTATCCCCGGGGAGCTGTTTTTT.